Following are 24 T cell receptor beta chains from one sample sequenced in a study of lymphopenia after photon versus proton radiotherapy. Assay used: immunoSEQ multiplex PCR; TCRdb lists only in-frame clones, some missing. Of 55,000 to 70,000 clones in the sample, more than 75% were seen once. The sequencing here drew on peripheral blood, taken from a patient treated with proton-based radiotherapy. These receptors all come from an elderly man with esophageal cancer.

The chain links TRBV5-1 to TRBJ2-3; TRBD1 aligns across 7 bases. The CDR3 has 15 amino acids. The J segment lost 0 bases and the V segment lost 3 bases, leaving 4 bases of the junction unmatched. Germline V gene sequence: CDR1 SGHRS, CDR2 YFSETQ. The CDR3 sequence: CASSSRQGSTDTQYF. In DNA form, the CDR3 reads TGCGCCAGCAGCTCCCGACAGGGCAGCACAGATACGCAGTATTTT. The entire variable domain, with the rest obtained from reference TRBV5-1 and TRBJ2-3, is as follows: KAGVTQTPRYLIKTRGQQVTLSCSPISGHRSVSWYQQTPGQGLQFLFEYFSETQRNKGNFPGRFSGRQFSNSRSEMNVSTLELGDSALYLCASSSRQGSTDTQYFGPGTRLTVL.

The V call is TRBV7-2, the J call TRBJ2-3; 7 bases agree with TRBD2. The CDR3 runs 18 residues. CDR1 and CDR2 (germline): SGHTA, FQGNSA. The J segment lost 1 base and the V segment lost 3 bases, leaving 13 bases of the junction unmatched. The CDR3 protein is CASSFWFGRETRTDTQYF. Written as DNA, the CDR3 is TGTGCCAGCAGCTTTTGGTTTGGGCGGGAGACCCGCACAGATACGCAGTATTTT.

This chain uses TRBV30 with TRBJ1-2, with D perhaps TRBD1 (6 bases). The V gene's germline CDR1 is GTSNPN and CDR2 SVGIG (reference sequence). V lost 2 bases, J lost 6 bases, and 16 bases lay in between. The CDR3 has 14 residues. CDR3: CAWSLKQGGDGYTF. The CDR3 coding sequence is TGTGCCTGGAGTTTAAAACAGGGAGGGGATGGCTACACCTTC.

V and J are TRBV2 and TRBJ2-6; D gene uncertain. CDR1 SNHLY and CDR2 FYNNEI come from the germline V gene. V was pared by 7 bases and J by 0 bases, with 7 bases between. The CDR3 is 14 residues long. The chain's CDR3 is CASKGDSGANVLTF. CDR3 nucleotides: TGTGCCAGCAAGGGCGACTCTGGGGCCAACGTCCTGACTTTC.

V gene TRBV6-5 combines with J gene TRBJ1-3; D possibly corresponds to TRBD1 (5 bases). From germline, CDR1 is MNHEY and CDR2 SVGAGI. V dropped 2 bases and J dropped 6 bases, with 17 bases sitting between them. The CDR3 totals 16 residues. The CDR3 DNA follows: TGTGCCAGCAGTTACACGAGGGCAAGGGGTAAAAACACCATATATTTT. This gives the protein CASSYTRARGKNTIYF.

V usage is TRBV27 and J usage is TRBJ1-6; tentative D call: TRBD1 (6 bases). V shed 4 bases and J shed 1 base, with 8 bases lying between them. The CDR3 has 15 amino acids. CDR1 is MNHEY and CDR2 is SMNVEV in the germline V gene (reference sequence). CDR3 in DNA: TGTGCCAGCAGTTCAGACAGGTCCTATAATTCACCCCTCCACTTT. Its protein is CASSSDRSYNSPLHF.

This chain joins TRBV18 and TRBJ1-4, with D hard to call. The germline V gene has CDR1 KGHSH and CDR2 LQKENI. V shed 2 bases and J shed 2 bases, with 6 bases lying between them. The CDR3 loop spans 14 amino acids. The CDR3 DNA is TGTGCCAGCTCACCAATGCAGACTAATGAAAAACTGTTTTTT. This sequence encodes CASSPMQTNEKLFF.

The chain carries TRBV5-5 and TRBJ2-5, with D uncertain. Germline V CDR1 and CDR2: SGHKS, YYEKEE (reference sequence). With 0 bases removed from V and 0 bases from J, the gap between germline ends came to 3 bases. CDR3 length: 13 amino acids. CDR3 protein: CASSLGYQETQYF. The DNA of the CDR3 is TGTGCCAGCAGCTTGGGGTACCAAGAGACCCAGTACTTC.

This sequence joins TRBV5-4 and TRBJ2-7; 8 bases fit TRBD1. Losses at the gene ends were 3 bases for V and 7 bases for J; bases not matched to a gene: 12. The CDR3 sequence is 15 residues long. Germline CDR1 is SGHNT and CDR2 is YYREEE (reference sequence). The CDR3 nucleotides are TGTGCCAGCAGCTCCAAAGGGACAGGCTCCCTTGAGCAGTACTTC. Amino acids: CASSSKGTGSLEQYF.

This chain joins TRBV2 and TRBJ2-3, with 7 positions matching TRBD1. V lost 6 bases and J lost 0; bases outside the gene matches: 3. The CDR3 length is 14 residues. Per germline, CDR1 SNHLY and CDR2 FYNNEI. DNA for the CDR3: TGTGCCAGCAGGAGGGACAGTAGCACAGATACGCAGTATTTT. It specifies CASRRDSSTDTQYF.

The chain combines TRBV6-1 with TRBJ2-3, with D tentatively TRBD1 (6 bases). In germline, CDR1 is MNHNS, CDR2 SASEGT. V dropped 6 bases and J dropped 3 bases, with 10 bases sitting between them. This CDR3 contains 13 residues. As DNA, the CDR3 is TGTGCCAGCAGCCGAGACAGGACAGATACGCAGTATTTT. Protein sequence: CASSRDRTDTQYF.

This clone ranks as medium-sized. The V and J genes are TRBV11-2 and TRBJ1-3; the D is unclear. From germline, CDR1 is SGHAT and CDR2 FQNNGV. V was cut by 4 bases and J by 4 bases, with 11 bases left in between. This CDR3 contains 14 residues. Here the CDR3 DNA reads TGTGCCAGCAGCTCTATCGTGGGGGGAAACACCATATATTTT. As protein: CASSSIVGGNTIYF.

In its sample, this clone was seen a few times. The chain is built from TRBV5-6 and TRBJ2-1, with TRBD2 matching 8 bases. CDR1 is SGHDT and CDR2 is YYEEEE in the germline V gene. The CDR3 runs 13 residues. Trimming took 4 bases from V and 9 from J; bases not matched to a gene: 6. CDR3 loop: CASSRNLAGEQFF. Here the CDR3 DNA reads TGTGCCAGCAGCCGGAACCTAGCGGGTGAGCAGTTCTTC. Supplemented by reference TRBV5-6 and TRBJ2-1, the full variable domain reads DAGVTQSPTHLIKTRGQQVTLRCSPKSGHDTVSWYQQALGQGPQFIFQYYEEEERQRGNFPDRFSGHQFPNYSSELNVNALLLGDSALYLCASSRNLAGEQFFGPGTRLTVL.

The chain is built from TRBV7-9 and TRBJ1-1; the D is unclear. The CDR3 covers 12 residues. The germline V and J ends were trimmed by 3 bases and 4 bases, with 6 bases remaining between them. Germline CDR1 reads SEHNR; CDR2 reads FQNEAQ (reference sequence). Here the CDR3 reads CASSFRSTEAFF. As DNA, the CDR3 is TGTGCCAGCAGCTTCAGGTCCACTGAAGCTTTCTTT. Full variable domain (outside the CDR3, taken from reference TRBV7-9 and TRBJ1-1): DTGVSQNPRHKITKRGQNVTFRCDPISEHNRLYWYRQTLGQGPEFLTYFQNEAQLEKSRLLSDRFSAERPKGSFSTLEIQRTEQGDSAMYLCASSFRSTEAFFGQGTRLTVV.

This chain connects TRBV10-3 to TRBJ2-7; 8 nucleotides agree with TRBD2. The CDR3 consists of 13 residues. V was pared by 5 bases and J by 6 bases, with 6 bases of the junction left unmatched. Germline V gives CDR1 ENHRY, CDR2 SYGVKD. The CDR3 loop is CAISRTSWLEQYF. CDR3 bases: TGTGCCATCAGTCGGACTAGCTGGCTCGAGCAGTACTTC.

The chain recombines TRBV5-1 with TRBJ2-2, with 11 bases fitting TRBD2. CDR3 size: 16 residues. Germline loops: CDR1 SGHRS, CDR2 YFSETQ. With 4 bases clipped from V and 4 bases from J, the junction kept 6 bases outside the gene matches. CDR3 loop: CASSLLLAGGTGELFF. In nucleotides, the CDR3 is TGCGCCAGCAGCCTACTGCTAGCGGGGGGCACCGGGGAGCTGTTTTTT.

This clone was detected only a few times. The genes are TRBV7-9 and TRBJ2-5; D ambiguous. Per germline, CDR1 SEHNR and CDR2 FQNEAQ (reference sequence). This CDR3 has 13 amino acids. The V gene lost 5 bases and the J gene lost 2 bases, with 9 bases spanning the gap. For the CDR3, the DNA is TGTGCCAGCAGCCAGATCCCACAAGAGACCCAGTACTTC. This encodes CASSQIPQETQYF.

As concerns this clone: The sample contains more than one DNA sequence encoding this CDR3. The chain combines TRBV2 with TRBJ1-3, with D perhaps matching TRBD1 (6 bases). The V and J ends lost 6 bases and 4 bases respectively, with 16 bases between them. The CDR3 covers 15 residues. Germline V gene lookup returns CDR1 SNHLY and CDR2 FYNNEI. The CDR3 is CASSFAGAGGNTIYF. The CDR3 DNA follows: TGTGCCAGCAGCTTTGCAGGGGCCGGGGGAAACACCATATATTTT.

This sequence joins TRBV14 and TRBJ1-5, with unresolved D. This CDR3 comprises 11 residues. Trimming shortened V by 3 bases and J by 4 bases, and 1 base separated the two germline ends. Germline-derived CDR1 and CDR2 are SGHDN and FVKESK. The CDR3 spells CASSQNQPQHF. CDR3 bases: TGTGCCAGCAGCCAGAATCAGCCCCAGCATTTT.

In DNA, the CDR3 is TGCAGCGTTCACGAGGGGAGAGCCTATGGCTACACCTTC. Its translation: CSVHEGRAYGYTF. V gene TRBV29-1 combines with J gene TRBJ1-2; D is perhaps TRBD1 (5 bases). V gave up 5 bases and J gave up 4 bases, with 14 bases separating them. Germline loops: CDR1 SQVTM, CDR2 ANQGSEA. CDR3 length: 13 amino acids.

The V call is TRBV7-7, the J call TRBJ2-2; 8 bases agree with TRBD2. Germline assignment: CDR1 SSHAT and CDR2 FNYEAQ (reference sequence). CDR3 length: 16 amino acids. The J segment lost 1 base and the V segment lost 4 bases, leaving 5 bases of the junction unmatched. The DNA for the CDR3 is TGTGCCAGCAGCTACGAGACTAGCGAGAACACCGGGGAGCTGTTTTTT. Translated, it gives CASSYETSENTGELFF.

The CDR3 nucleotides read TGTGCCAGCTCAAGGAGCGGGAGGATCAATGAGCAGTTCTTC. Translating it yields CASSRSGRINEQFF. The gene calls are TRBV18 and TRBJ2-1, with TRBD2 matching 9 bases. The CDR3 covers 14 residues. Germline assignment: CDR1 KGHSH and CDR2 LQKENI. V dropped 5 bases and J dropped 6; count of bases not matched to a gene: 5.

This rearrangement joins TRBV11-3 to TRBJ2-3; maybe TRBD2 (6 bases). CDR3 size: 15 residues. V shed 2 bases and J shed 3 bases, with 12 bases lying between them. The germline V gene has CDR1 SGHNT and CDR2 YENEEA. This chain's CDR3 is CASSLISGGTDTQYF. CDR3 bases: TGTGCCAGCAGCTTAATCTCCGGGGGAACAGATACGCAGTATTTT. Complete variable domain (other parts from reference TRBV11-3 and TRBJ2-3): EAGVVQSPRYKIIEKKQPVAFWCNPISGHNTLYWYLQNLGQGPELLIRYENEEAVDDSQLPKDRFSAERLKGVDSTLKIQPAELGDSAVYLCASSLISGGTDTQYFGPGTRLTVL.

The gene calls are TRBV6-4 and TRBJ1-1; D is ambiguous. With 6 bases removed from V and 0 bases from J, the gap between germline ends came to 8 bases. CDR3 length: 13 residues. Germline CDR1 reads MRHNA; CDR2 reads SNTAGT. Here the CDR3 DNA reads TGTGCCAGCAGCCTTACGGTGAACACTGAAGCTTTCTTT. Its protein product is CASSLTVNTEAFF.